Following are 29 T cell receptor beta chains from one sample sequenced in a study of Graves' ophthalmopathy and Graves' hyperthyroidism. Amplification of the TCR beta CDR3 regions used RNA transcripts (as template). HTBI primers served in a first-round RT-PCR, which a second-round multiplex PCR followed. TCRdb called the multiplex PCR reads again in MiXCR, with one record for every CDR3 protein. The repertoire holds about 400,000 distinct CDR3 sequences, approximately 16% seen once, with around 1.4% in the top ten. Input material: peripheral blood. The source is a young woman with Graves' ophthalmopathy.

This chain links TRBV30 with TRBJ1-1; 7 bases match TRBD1. J lost 5 bases, V lost 3 bases, and 9 bases had no gene match. CDR1 GTSNPN and CDR2 SVGIG come from the germline V gene (reference sequence). The CDR3 spans 14 residues. The CDR3 DNA is TGTGCCTGGAGGTACAGGGGCAGTAGGACTGAAGCTTTCTTT. It encodes CAWRYRGSRTEAFF. Drawing the rest from reference TRBV30 and TRBJ1-1, the complete variable domain is SQTIHQWPATLVQPVGSPLSLECTVEGTSNPNLYWYRQAAGRGLQLLFYSVGIGQISSEVPQNLSASRPQDRQFILSSKKLLLSDSGFYLCAWRYRGSRTEAFFGQGTRLTVV.

This clonotype was seen at least ten times. This rearrangement joins TRBV5-1 to TRBJ2-2; perhaps TRBD2 as D (6 bases). From germline, CDR1 is SGHRS and CDR2 YFSETQ. Trimming pared 3 bases from V and 2 bases from J, leaving 17 bases between. This CDR3 has 17 amino acids. The CDR3 DNA reads as TGCGCCAGCAGCTACCTCGGGAGAGCGGGCAACACCGGGGAGCTGTTTTTT. Its translation is CASSYLGRAGNTGELFF.

The V call is TRBV20-1, the J call TRBJ2-7; D remains unclear. Trimming left V 2 bases short and J 3 bases short, with 20 bases between. CDR1 DFQATT and CDR2 SNEGSKA come from the germline V gene (reference sequence). The CDR3 has 16 amino acids. The CDR3 region has the DNA TGCAGTGCTAGACTTTTACCCCAAAGCCTTCTCTACGAGCAGTACTTC. It codes for CSARLLPQSLLYEQYF.

This clonotype was observed many times. This CDR3 reads CASSVGGEPSGRTYEQYF. CDR3 in DNA: TGTGCCAGCAGCGTAGGAGGCGAGCCGAGCGGGAGAACCTACGAGCAGTACTTC. The chain has TRBV9 and TRBJ2-7; TRBD2 matches at 8 bases. CDR1 and CDR2 (germline): SGDLS, YYNGEE. There are 18 residues in the CDR3. V trimming: 0 bases; J trimming: 2 bases; junction bases outside the gene matches: 13.

The J gene is TRBJ2-5, the V gene TRBV6-1; D remains unclear. The CDR3 totals 14 residues. Trimming shortened V by 8 bases and J by 5 bases, and 18 bases separated the two germline ends. Germline V gene lookup returns CDR1 MNHNS and CDR2 SASEGT. CDR3 region: CASEDTDPQETQYF. The CDR3 coding sequence is TGTGCCAGCGAGGATACAGATCCCCAGGAGACCCAGTACTTC.

The table lists this clonotype with many counts. The chain combines TRBV5-1 with TRBJ2-2; a possible D gene is TRBD2 (6 bases). Germline V gives CDR1 SGHRS, CDR2 YFSETQ. V dropped 4 bases and J dropped 6 bases, with 10 bases sitting between them. This CDR3 comprises 13 residues. The CDR3 reads CASSVGLAGELFF. CDR3 coding DNA: TGCGCCAGCAGCGTGGGACTGGCCGGGGAGCTGTTTTTT.

In this sample, this clonotype turned up many times. This rearrangement joins TRBV2 to TRBJ1-5, with D possibly being TRBD1 (5 bases). The CDR3 spans 15 residues. From germline, CDR1 is SNHLY and CDR2 FYNNEI. The V end was cut by 6 bases, the J end by 6 bases, with 18 bases between. The CDR3 sequence: CASRERDLTGQPQHF. DNA for the CDR3: TGTGCCAGCAGGGAAAGGGACCTTACGGGTCAGCCCCAGCATTTT. Supplemented by reference TRBV2 and TRBJ1-5, the full variable domain reads EPEVTQTPSHQVTQMGQEVILRCVPISNHLYFYWYRQILGQKVEFLVSFYNNEISEKSEIFDDQFSVERPDGSNFTLKIRSTKLEDSAMYFCASRERDLTGQPQHFGDGTRLSIL.

This clonotype has a count of ten or more. The chain joins TRBV28 to TRBJ2-7; TRBD1 matches 8 bases. Germline V gene lookup returns CDR1 MDHEN and CDR2 SYDVKM. CDR3 length: 15 residues. Losses at the gene ends were 5 bases for V and 1 base for J; bases not matched to a gene: 7. The CDR3 DNA reads TGTGCCAGCAGTACCCCAGGGGGCCTATCCTACGAGCAGTACTTC. Translation gives CASSTPGGLSYEQYF.

This clonotype was seen many times. The V call is TRBV28, the J call TRBJ2-7, with D perhaps matching TRBD1 (6 bases). V was shortened by 3 bases and J by 5 bases, with 23 bases between the two germline ends. Germline-derived CDR1 and CDR2 are MDHEN and SYDVKM. This CDR3 has 17 residues. The CDR3 sequence: CASSLRSIGYRAHEQYF. The CDR3 region has the DNA TGTGCCAGCAGTTTGCGGTCCATCGGATACAGGGCCCACGAGCAGTACTTC.

There are many counts of this clonotype. The V gene is TRBV20-1, the J gene TRBJ2-7; D is possibly TRBD1 or TRBD2 (5 bases each). Per germline, CDR1 DFQATT and CDR2 SNEGSKA (reference sequence). The CDR3 length is 18 residues. Deletions cut 5 bases from V and 3 bases from J, with 29 bases between. CDR3 DNA: TGCAGTGCTTTACGGGACCTCCTGGTCCCCACCCAGGGCTACGAGCAGTACTTC. Its translation: CSALRDLLVPTQGYEQYF.

The table lists this clonotype with many counts. This rearrangement joins TRBV7-2 to TRBJ1-5; D gene unclear. The germline V and J ends were trimmed by 4 bases and 5 bases, with 15 bases remaining between them. This CDR3 is 15 amino acids long. From germline, CDR1 is SGHTA and CDR2 FQGNSA. CDR3 in DNA: TGTGCCAGCAGCTCCGTCGCGGACGGCCATCAGCCCCAGCATTTT. As protein: CASSSVADGHQPQHF. Variable domain in full (rest from reference TRBV7-2 and TRBJ1-5): GAGVSQSPSNKVTEKGKDVELRCDPISGHTALYWYRQSLGQGLEFLIYFQGNSAPDKSGLPSDRFSAERTGGSVSTLTIQRTQQEDSAVYLCASSSVADGHQPQHFGDGTRLSIL.

V gene TRBV19 combines with J gene TRBJ1-1; 12 bases align to TRBD1. The V gene end was trimmed by 5 bases and the J gene end by 0 bases; junction bases not matched to a gene: 4. The germline V gene has CDR1 LNHDA and CDR2 SQIVND (reference sequence). This CDR3 comprises 16 residues. The CDR3 reads CASSYGTGGVNTEAFF. The CDR3 DNA sequence: TGTGCCAGTAGTTACGGGACAGGGGGCGTGAACACTGAAGCTTTCTTT.

This clonotype came up many times. This chain uses TRBV5-4 with TRBJ2-7, with TRBD2 matching 9 bases. This CDR3 is built from 17 residues. Looked up from germline, CDR1 is SGHNT and CDR2 is YYREEE (reference sequence). Trimming took 3 bases from V and 1 from J; bases not matched to a gene: 11. CDR3 in amino acids: CASSSIPAGGVSYEQYF. Here the CDR3 DNA reads TGTGCCAGCAGCTCGATCCCAGCGGGAGGAGTTTCCTACGAGCAGTACTTC.

This clonotype was seen repeatedly, ten times or more. This chain uses TRBV7-9 with TRBJ1-2, with D possibly matching TRBD1 (6 bases). Trimming stripped 7 bases from V and 4 bases from J, with 13 bases between. Germline loops: CDR1 SEHNR, CDR2 FQNEAQ (reference sequence). The CDR3 sequence is 13 residues long. CDR3 protein: CASTPTGIYGYTF. CDR3 in DNA: TGTGCCAGCACTCCAACAGGGATCTATGGCTACACCTTC.

In its sample, this clonotype was seen many times. The V gene is TRBV11-1, the J gene TRBJ1-5; 9 bases map to TRBD1. Per the germline V gene, CDR1 is SGHAT and CDR2 is FQDESV (reference sequence). This CDR3 is 18 amino acids long. V lost 2 bases, J lost 3 bases, and 11 bases stayed unmatched. The CDR3 bases are TGTGCCAGCAGCTTATTCGAAACCGGGACAGGGATCAATCAGCCCCAGCATTTT. Amino acid sequence: CASSLFETGTGINQPQHF.

The chain combines TRBV6-2 or TRBV6-3 with TRBJ2-5, with 9 bases aligning to TRBD2. This CDR3 comprises 13 residues. With 7 bases clipped from V and 4 bases from J, the junction kept 4 bases outside the gene matches. Looked up from germline, CDR1 is MNHEY and CDR2 is SVGEGT. The CDR3 region is CASNLAGLETQYF. Written as DNA, the CDR3 is TGTGCCAGCAATCTAGCGGGATTAGAGACCCAGTACTTC.

This clonotype was detected ten times or more. The chain uses TRBV7-9 and TRBJ1-2; D remains unclear. Germline CDR1 is SEHNR and CDR2 is FQNEAQ (reference sequence). The CDR3 length is 12 residues. The V and J ends lost 10 bases and 4 bases respectively, with 13 bases between them. This chain's CDR3 is CATLEPVYGYTF. The CDR3 region has the DNA TGTGCCACCCTGGAACCTGTCTATGGCTACACCTTC.

This clonotype came up many times. V and J are TRBV30 and TRBJ1-5, with D possibly being TRBD1 (5 bases). There are 13 residues in the CDR3. The germline CDR1 and CDR2 sequences are GTSNPN and SVGIG (reference sequence). V was trimmed by 1 base and J by 5 bases, leaving 9 bases between them. CDR3 loop: CAWSEGDHQPQHF. The CDR3 DNA reads as TGTGCCTGGAGTGAAGGGGATCATCAGCCCCAGCATTTT.

This clonotype was counted ten times or more. The V and J genes are TRBV5-1 and TRBJ2-7; D may be TRBD2 (5 bases). V was trimmed by 3 bases and J by 2 bases, leaving 18 bases between them. The CDR3 length is 16 residues. Germline V lookup: CDR1 SGHRS, CDR2 YFSETQ. CDR3 coding DNA: TGCGCCAGCAGCTCTGCCAAGTCGGGAACCCCCTACGAGCAGTACTTC. Amino acids: CASSSAKSGTPYEQYF. Together with reference TRBV5-1 and TRBJ2-7, the CDR3 gives the full variable domain: KAGVTQTPRYLIKTRGQQVTLSCSPISGHRSVSWYQQTPGQGLQFLFEYFSETQRNKGNFPGRFSGRQFSNSRSEMNVSTLELGDSALYLCASSSAKSGTPYEQYFGPGTRLTVT.

This clonotype was seen repeatedly, ten times or more. The chain links TRBV20-1 to TRBJ2-7; 9 positions match TRBD1. The J segment lost 4 bases and the V segment lost 3 bases, leaving 7 bases of the junction unmatched. The CDR3 length is 14 residues. The germline V gene encodes CDR1 DFQATT and CDR2 SNEGSKA (reference sequence). The CDR3 loop reads CSASPWDRAYEQYF. The CDR3 DNA reads as TGCAGTGCTAGCCCCTGGGACAGGGCATACGAGCAGTACTTC.

This clonotype was recorded many times. The chain joins TRBV6-2 or TRBV6-3 to TRBJ2-7; a weak D match, TRBD2 (5 bases). V was clipped by 5 bases and J by 1 base, with 15 bases between them. CDR3 length: 15 amino acids. CDR1 and CDR2 (germline): MNHEY, SVGEGT. This CDR3 reads CASSPSHEGSYEQYF. CDR3 bases: TGTGCCAGCAGTCCCTCTCACGAGGGTTCCTACGAGCAGTACTTC.

This clonotype was seen repeatedly, ten times or more. V usage is TRBV4-3 and J usage is TRBJ1-1; the D is unclear. V was pared by 0 bases and J by 1 base, with 12 bases between. CDR3 length: 16 amino acids. CDR1 and CDR2 (germline): LGHNA, YSLEER. DNA for the CDR3: TGCGCCAGCAGCCAAGACTTGGACGTCGGGAACACTGAAGCTTTCTTT. This gives the protein CASSQDLDVGNTEAFF.

Ten or more counts support this clonotype. V usage is TRBV18 and J usage is TRBJ2-5; D perhaps matches TRBD2 (6 bases). With 4 bases removed from V and 7 bases from J, the gap between germline ends came to 16 bases. The CDR3 is made up of 14 amino acids. The germline V gene has CDR1 KGHSH and CDR2 LQKENI. The CDR3 sequence is CASSLPGLGMTQYF. CDR3 coding DNA: TGTGCCAGCTCACTACCGGGACTCGGGATGACCCAGTACTTC.

In this sample, this clonotype turned up many times. The rearrangement uses TRBV6-5 and TRBJ1-1; weak D call: TRBD1 (5 bases). V dropped 2 bases and J dropped 3 bases, with 13 bases sitting between them. The CDR3 has 15 amino acids. CDR1 is MNHEY, CDR2 SVGAGI, per germline. CDR3 loop: CASSYRGGDYTEAFF. DNA of the CDR3: TGTGCCAGCAGTTACCGGGGGGGGGATTACACTGAAGCTTTCTTT.

The chain couples TRBV6-1 to TRBJ2-7; D possibly corresponds to TRBD2 (6 bases). Germline V gene sequence: CDR1 MNHNS, CDR2 SASEGT. This CDR3 region has 16 residues. The germline V and J ends were trimmed by 5 bases and 0 bases, with 17 bases remaining between them. CDR3 sequence: CASSTRFGGGSYEQYF. The CDR3 nucleotides read TGTGCCAGCAGTACCCGCTTCGGGGGAGGCTCCTACGAGCAGTACTTC.

This clonotype was detected many times. V and J are TRBV28 and TRBJ1-1; D not resolved. This CDR3 region has 14 residues. The V and J ends lost 4 bases and 5 bases respectively, with 14 bases between them. Germline V CDR1 and CDR2: MDHEN, SYDVKM. The CDR3 bases are TGTGCCAGCAGTTCCGAACTGGGCAGGACTGAAGCTTTCTTT. Amino acid sequence: CASSSELGRTEAFF.

This clonotype has at least ten counts. This sequence may be a read error, since a much larger clone differs from it by one base. The CDR3 sequence is CASGSGLGTEAFF. CDR3 sequence (DNA): TGTGCCAGCGGCTCGGGGTTAGGCACTGAAGCTTTCTTT. The J gene is TRBJ1-1, the V gene TRBV7-2; D unclear. Trimming removed 8 bases at V and 4 bases at J, with 14 bases between. This CDR3 is 13 amino acids long. The germline V gene encodes CDR1 SGHTA and CDR2 FQGNSA. The full variable domain, with the rest looked up from reference TRBV7-2 and TRBJ1-1, is GAGVSQSPSNKVTEKGKDVELRCDPISGHTALYWYRQSLGQGLEFLIYFQGNSAPDKSGLPSDRFSAERTGGSVSTLTIQRTQQEDSAVYLCASGSGLGTEAFFGQGTRLTVV.

This clonotype has ten or more counts. The rearrangement uses TRBV15 and TRBJ2-7; unclear D gene. The V end was cut by 0 bases, the J end by 2 bases, with 5 bases between. The CDR3 sequence is 13 residues long. Per the germline V gene, CDR1 is LNHNV and CDR2 is YYDKDF (reference sequence). The CDR3 DNA is TGTGCCACCAGCAGAGATACGACCTACGAGCAGTACTTC. The encoded protein is CATSRDTTYEQYF.

This clonotype has a count of ten or more. Relative to the germline gene, one junction end is altered; a read error may explain this. The CDR3 region is CASREGPRMRWSF. CDR3 nucleotide sequence: TGTGCCAGTAGAGAAGGGCCTCGGATGAGGTGGAGCTTT. This chain connects TRBV19 to TRBJ1-1; D call uncertain. This CDR3 contains 13 residues. Germline CDR1 and CDR2: LNHDA and SQIVND (reference sequence).